Listed below are T cell receptor beta chains from one sample, sequenced in a study of shared clonotypes between healthy human individuals. Assay used: immunoSEQ multiplex PCR; TCRdb lists only in-frame clones, some missing. The table records just under 350,000 clones, about 70% of them present only once. The material sequenced was memory CD4+ T cells sorted from blood. The origin of the receptors is a man under 40 in good health. The CDR3 runs from the conserved cysteine through the conserved F or W. Each record gives: D gene, J gene, CDR3 length, clone size, V gene, CDR3 protein, CDR3 DNA. A D gene is named only where the DNA matches it firmly. Size is omitted from some rows. Given values are once, few, many or a class for expanded clones.

>TRBD2|TRBJ2-7|15|.|TRBV5-4
CASSSGTSGSYEQYF
TGTGCCAGCAGCTCAGGGACTAGCGGCTCCTACGAGCAGTACTTC
>.|TRBJ1-2|13|.|TRBV19
CASSPESFVGYTF
TGTGCCAGTAGTCCAGAATCCTTCGTTGGCTACACCTTC
>.|TRBJ2-1|21|.|TRBV4-3
CASSQDPARAFSSGSYNEQFF
TGCGCCAGCAGCCAAGATCCCGCCCGGGCCTTTTCTAGTGGATCCTACAATGAGCAGTTCTTC
>.|TRBJ1-2|18|.|TRBV28
CASSGHVGGETSNYGYTF
TGTGCCAGCAGTGGCCATGTAGGGGGGGAAACGAGTAACTATGGCTACACCTTC
>TRBD1|TRBJ2-2|18|.|TRBV10-3
CAISESMGQGRGNGELFF
TGTGCCATCAGTGAGTCGATGGGACAGGGGAGAGGTAACGGGGAGCTGTTTTTT
>TRBD1|TRBJ2-3|13|.|TRBV29-1
CSVEVGRTGAQYF
TGCAGCGTTGAAGTGGGGAGGACAGGGGCGCAGTATTTT
>.|TRBJ2-7|15|.|TRBV6-5
CASNNPRQGSYEQYF
TGTGCCAGCAACAACCCTCGGCAGGGTTCCTACGAGCAGTACTTC
>.|TRBJ2-5|10|.|TRBV20-1
CGARVETQYF
TGCGGAGCCCGTGTAGAGACCCAGTACTTC
>.|TRBJ2-3|14|.|TRBV4-3
CASSQVRGTDTQYF
TGCGCCAGCAGCCAAGTTCGAGGCACAGATACGCAGTATTTT
>TRBD1|TRBJ2-3|13|.|TRBV6-1
CATRTGFTDTQYF
TGTGCCACTCGGACAGGTTTCACAGATACGCAGTATTTT
>TRBD1|TRBJ1-5|13|.|TRBV28
CASGGQVGQPQHF
TGTGCCAGCGGGGGACAGGTTGGTCAGCCCCAGCATTTT
>TRBD1|TRBJ1-2|13|once|TRBV30
CAWSTGTGEGYTF
TGTGCCTGGAGTACCGGGACAGGGGAAGGCTACACCTTC
>TRBD1|TRBJ1-2|13|.|TRBV6-1
CASPMTGDYGYTF
TGTGCCAGCCCTATGACAGGGGACTATGGCTACACCTTC
>TRBD1|TRBJ2-1|15|.|TRBV9
CASSDPGQGHNEQFF
TGTGCCAGCAGCGATCCGGGACAGGGCCACAATGAGCAGTTCTTC
>.|TRBJ2-5|12|.|TRBV5-6
CASSTAEGTQYF
TGTGCCAGCAGCACGGCTGAGGGGACCCAGTACTTC
>.|TRBJ2-1|14|.|TRBV19
CASTEGTGYDEQFF
TGTGCCAGTACTGAGGGAACAGGATACGATGAGCAGTTCTTC
>.|TRBJ2-7|14|.|TRBV27
CASSLRLVSYEQYF
TGTGCCAGCAGTTTACGCCTAGTCTCCTACGAGCAGTACTTC
>TRBD1|TRBJ2-5|16|.|TRBV7-3
CASSLVPDRGQETQYF
TGTGCCAGCAGCTTAGTTCCGGACAGGGGCCAAGAGACCCAGTACTTC
>.|TRBJ1-1|15|.|TRBV7-9
CASSLMGTPNTEAFF
TGTGCCAGCAGCCTCATGGGGACCCCGAACACTGAAGCTTTCTTT
>.|TRBJ1-5|10|.|TRBV19
CASSTQPQHF
TGTGCCAGTAGTACCCAGCCCCAGCATTTT
>TRBD2|TRBJ2-1|15|.|TRBV14
CASKLAGGGYNEQFF
TGTGCCAGCAAGCTAGCGGGAGGGGGGTACAATGAGCAGTTCTTC
>.|TRBJ1-2|11|.|TRBV28
CASSLWDGYTF
TGTGCCAGCAGTTTATGGGATGGCTACACCTTC
>.|TRBJ2-3|15|.|TRBV28
CASSILTINADTQYF
TGTGCCAGCAGTATCCTGACTATCAATGCAGATACGCAGTATTTT
>TRBD2|TRBJ2-3|14|few|TRBV19
CASKREGRTDTQYF
TGTGCCAGTAAGCGGGAGGGCCGCACAGATACGCAGTATTTT
>.|TRBJ2-5|14|.|TRBV18
CASSLVGNQETQYF
TGTGCCAGCTCATTGGTGGGAAACCAAGAGACCCAGTACTTC
>.|TRBJ2-6|15|.|TRBV19
CASMPGFSGANVLTF
TGTGCCAGTATGCCCGGATTTTCTGGGGCCAACGTCCTGACTTTC
>.|TRBJ2-7|13|once|TRBV5-6
CASSPTHRYEQYF
TGTGCCAGCAGCCCGACACATCGCTACGAGCAGTACTTC
>TRBD2|TRBJ2-1|14|.|TRBV5-4
CASSREGPNNEQFF
TGTGCCAGCAGCCGGGAGGGCCCGAACAATGAGCAGTTCTTC
>TRBD1|TRBJ1-5|15|.|TRBV5-5
CASSLVVTGRQPQHF
TGTGCCAGCAGCTTGGTTGTGACAGGGCGTCAGCCCCAGCATTTT
>TRBD2|TRBJ2-1|15|few|TRBV4-3
CASSPGTSYYNEQFF
TGCGCCAGCAGCCCAGGGACTAGCTACTACAATGAGCAGTTCTTC
>.|TRBJ1-1|13|.|TRBV6-1
CASCTRTNTEAFF
TGTGCCAGCTGCACACGGACGAACACTGAAGCTTTCTTT
>.|TRBJ1-5|11|.|TRBV6-1
CASGQGQPQHF
TGTGCCAGCGGCCAGGGTCAGCCCCAGCATTTT
>TRBD1|TRBJ1-4|16|.|TRBV27
CASSSIRTGRGEKLFF
TGTGCCAGCAGTTCGATCCGGACAGGGCGAGGTGAAAAACTGTTTTTT
>TRBD2|TRBJ2-7|17|.|TRBV11-2
CASSPRALAGISYEQYF
TGTGCCAGCAGCCCCCGGGCGCTAGCGGGAATCTCCTACGAGCAGTACTTC
>TRBD1|TRBJ2-1|14|.|TRBV18
CASSPVQGADEQFF
TGTGCCAGCTCACCTGTACAGGGGGCCGATGAGCAGTTCTTC
>TRBD1|TRBJ2-1|15|.|TRBV10-2
CASREGQGRVNEQFF
TGCGCCAGCAGGGAAGGACAGGGTCGTGTGAATGAGCAGTTCTTC
>TRBD1|TRBJ1-3|14|many|TRBV19
CASARGGVGNTIYF
TGTGCCAGTGCTAGAGGGGGCGTTGGAAACACCATATATTTT
>.|TRBJ1-5|12|.|TRBV27
CASSLRNQPQHF
TGTGCCAGCAGTTTACGCAATCAGCCCCAGCATTTT
>.|TRBJ2-4|13|.|TRBV15
CATSRGSDGIQYF
TGTGCCACCAGCAGAGGTAGTGACGGCATTCAGTACTTC
>.|TRBJ2-5|14|.|TRBV5-6
CASSLGDSQETQYF
TGTGCCAGCAGCTTAGGGGACTCCCAAGAGACCCAGTACTTC
>.|TRBJ2-1|16|.|TRBV9
CASSVLAGTPTNEQFF
TGTGCCAGCAGCGTCCTGGCCGGGACCCCGACCAATGAGCAGTTCTTC
>.|TRBJ2-5|14|.|TRBV10-3
CAISGDPVGVTQYF
TGTGCCATCAGTGGAGACCCAGTGGGAGTGACCCAGTACTTC
>TRBD2|TRBJ2-7|14|.|TRBV5-4
CASSITREGHEQYF
TGTGCCTCAAGTATTACGCGGGAGGGCCACGAGCAGTACTTC
>.|TRBJ1-5|11|few|TRBV28
CASRQEGPQHF
TGTGCCAGCAGGCAGGAGGGGCCCCAGCATTTT
>.|TRBJ2-3|15|.|TRBV9
CASSSIGSSADTQYF
TGTGCCAGCAGCTCAATCGGGAGCTCCGCCGATACGCAGTATTTT